Detailed here is one TCR beta chain. The data originate from a study of technical replicates of blood from a handful of donors. Produced via immunoSEQ multiplex PCR; TCRdb's table is partial and in-frame only. Found here are under 90,000 clones, approximately 93% of them singletons; the top ten hold 0.24%. Source material: T cells isolated from PBMCs. This clonotype was obtained from a human donor in good health.

The DNA for the CDR3 is TGCGCCAGCTCAGAGGGCGGGCCAGAGACCCAGTACTTC. Translating it yields CASSEGGPETQYF. The gene calls are TRBV5-1 and TRBJ2-5; D is perhaps TRBD2 (5 bases). The CDR3 contains 13 residues. Per the germline V gene, CDR1 is SGHRS and CDR2 is YFSETQ. Between the trimmed V and J ends, which lost 7 bases and 4 bases, there was a span of 14 bases. Looking up the rest from reference TRBV5-1 and TRBJ2-5 gives the full variable domain: KAGVTQTPRYLIKTRGQQVTLSCSPISGHRSVSWYQQTPGQGLQFLFEYFSETQRNKGNFPGRFSGRQFSNSRSEMNVSTLELGDSALYLCASSEGGPETQYFGPGTRLLVL.